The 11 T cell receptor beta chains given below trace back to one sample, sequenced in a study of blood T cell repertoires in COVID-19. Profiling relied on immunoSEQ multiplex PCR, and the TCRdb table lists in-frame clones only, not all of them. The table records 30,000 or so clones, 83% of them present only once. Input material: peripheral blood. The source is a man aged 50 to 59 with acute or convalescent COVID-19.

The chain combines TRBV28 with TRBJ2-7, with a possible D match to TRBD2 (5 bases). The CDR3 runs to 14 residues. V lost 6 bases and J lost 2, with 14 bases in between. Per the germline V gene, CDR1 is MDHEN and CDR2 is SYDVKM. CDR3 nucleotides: TGTGCCAGCAGGGACTTCGGCGGAACCTACGAGCAGTACTTC. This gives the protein CASRDFGGTYEQYF. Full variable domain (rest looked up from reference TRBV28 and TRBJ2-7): DVKVTQSSRYLVKRTGEKVFLECVQDMDHENMFWYRQDPGLGLRLIYFSYDVKMKEKGDIPEGYSVSREKKERFSLILESASTNQTSMYLCASRDFGGTYEQYFGPGTRLTVT.

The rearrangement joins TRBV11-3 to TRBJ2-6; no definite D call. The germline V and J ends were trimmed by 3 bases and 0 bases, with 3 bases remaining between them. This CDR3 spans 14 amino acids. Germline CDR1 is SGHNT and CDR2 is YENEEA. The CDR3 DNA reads TGTGCCAGCAGCTTGAGCTCTGGGGCCAACGTCCTGACTTTC. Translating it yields CASSLSSGANVLTF.

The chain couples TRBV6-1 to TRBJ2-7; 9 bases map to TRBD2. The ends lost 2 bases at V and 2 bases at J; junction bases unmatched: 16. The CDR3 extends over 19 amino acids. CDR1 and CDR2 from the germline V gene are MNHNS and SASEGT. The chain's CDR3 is CASSESPLFGLASTYEQYF. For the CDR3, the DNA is TGTGCCAGCAGTGAATCCCCTTTATTTGGACTAGCGTCGACCTACGAGCAGTACTTC.

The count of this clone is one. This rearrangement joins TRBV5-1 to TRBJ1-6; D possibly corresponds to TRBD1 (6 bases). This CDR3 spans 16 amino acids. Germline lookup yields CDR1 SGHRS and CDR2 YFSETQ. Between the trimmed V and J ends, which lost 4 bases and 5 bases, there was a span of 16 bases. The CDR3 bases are TGCGCCAGCAGCCGCACAGGGCCCGGGGATAATTCACCCCTCCACTTT. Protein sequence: CASSRTGPGDNSPLHF.

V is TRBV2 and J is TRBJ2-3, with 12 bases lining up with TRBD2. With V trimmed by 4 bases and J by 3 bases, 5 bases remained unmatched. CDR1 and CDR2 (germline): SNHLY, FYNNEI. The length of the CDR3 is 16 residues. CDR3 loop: CASSALTSGGTDTQYF. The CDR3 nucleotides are TGTGCCAGCAGTGCCCTAACTAGCGGGGGGACAGATACGCAGTATTTT.

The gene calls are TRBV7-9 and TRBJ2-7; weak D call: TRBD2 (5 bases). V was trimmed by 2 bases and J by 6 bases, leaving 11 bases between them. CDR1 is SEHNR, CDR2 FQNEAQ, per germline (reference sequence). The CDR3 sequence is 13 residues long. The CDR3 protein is CASSLKEVGEQYF. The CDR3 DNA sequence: TGTGCCAGCAGCTTAAAGGAGGTCGGCGAGCAGTACTTC.

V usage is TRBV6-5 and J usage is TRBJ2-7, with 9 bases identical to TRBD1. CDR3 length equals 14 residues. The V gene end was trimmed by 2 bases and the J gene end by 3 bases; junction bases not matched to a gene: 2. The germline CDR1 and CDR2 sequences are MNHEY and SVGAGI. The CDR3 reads CASSYAGQGYEQYF. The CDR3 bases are TGTGCCAGCAGTTACGCGGGACAGGGCTACGAGCAGTACTTC.

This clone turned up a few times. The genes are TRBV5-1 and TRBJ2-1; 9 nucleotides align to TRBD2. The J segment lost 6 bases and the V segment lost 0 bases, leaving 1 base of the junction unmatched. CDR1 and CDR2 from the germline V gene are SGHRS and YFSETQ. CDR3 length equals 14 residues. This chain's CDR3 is CASSLGLAANEQFF. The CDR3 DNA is TGCGCCAGCAGCTTGGGACTAGCGGCCAATGAGCAGTTCTTC.

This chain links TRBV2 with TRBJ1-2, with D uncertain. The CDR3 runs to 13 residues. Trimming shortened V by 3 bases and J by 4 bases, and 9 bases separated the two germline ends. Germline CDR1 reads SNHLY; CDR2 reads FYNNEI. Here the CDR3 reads CASSDARAYGYTF. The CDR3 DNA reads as TGTGCCAGCAGTGATGCGAGGGCCTATGGCTACACCTTC.

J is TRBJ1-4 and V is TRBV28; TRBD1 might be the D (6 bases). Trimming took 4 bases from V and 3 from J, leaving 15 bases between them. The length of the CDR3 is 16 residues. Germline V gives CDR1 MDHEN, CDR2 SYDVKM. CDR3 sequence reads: CASSSPIQGSNEKLFF. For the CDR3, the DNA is TGTGCCAGCAGTTCCCCAATACAGGGATCTAATGAAAAACTGTTTTTT.

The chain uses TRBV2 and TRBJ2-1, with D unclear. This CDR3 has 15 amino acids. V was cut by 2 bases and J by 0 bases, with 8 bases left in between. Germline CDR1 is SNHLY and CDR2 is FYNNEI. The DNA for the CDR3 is TGTGCCAGCAGTGAAACTACCCTCTCCTACAATGAGCAGTTCTTC. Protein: CASSETTLSYNEQFF.